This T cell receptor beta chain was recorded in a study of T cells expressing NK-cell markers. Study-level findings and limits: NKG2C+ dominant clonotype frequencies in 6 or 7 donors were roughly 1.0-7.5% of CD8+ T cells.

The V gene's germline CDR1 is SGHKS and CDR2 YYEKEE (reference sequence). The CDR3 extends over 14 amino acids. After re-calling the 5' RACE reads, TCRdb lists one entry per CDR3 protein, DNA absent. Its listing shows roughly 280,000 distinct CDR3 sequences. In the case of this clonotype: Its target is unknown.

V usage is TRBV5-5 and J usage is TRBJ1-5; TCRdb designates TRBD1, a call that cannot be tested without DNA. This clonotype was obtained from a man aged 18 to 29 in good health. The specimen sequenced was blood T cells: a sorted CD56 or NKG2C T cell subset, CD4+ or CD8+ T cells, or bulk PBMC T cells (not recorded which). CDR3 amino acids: CASSSLGVAQPQHF.